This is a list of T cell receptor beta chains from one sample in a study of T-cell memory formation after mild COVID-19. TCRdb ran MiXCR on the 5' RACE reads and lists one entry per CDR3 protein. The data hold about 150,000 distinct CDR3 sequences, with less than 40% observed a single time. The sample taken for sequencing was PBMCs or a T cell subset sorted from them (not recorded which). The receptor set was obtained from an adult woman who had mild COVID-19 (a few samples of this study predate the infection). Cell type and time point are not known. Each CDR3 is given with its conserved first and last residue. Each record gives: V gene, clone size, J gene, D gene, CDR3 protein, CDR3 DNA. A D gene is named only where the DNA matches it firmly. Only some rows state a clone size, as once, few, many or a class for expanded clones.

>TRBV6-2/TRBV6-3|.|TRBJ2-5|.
CASSYSTVGTQYF
TGTGCCAGCAGTTACTCGACGGTGGGGACCCAGTACTTC
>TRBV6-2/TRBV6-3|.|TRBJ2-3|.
CASSYSGWTDTDTQYF
TGTGCCAGCAGTTACTCCGGCTGGACAGACACAGATACGCAGTATTTT
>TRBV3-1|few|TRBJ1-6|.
CASSQDGGSPLHF
TGTGCCAGCAGCCAAGATGGGGGGTCACCCCTCCACTTT
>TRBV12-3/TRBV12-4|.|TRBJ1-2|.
CASRSTGPASYGYTF
TGTGCCAGCAGAAGCACAGGGCCGGCATCCTATGGCTACACCTTC
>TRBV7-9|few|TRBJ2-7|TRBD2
CASSYTGTSRREQYF
TGTGCCAGCAGTTACACCGGGACTAGCAGACGCGAGCAGTACTTC
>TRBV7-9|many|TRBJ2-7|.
CASSVESYEQYF
TGTGCCAGCAGCGTGGAATCCTACGAGCAGTACTTC
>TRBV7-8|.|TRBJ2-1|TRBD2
CASSLELAANNEQFF
TGTGCCAGCAGCTTAGAACTAGCGGCCAACAATGAGCAGTTCTTC
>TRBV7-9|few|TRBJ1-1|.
CASSLETGSNTEAFF
TGTGCCAGCAGCTTAGAGACGGGCTCGAACACTGAAGCTTTCTTT
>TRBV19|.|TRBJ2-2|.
CASSIWQPNTGELFF
TGTGCCAGTAGTATTTGGCAGCCAAACACCGGGGAGCTGTTTTTT
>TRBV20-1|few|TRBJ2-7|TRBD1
CSAMGTGPYEQYF
TGCAGTGCTATGGGGACAGGCCCCTACGAGCAGTACTTC
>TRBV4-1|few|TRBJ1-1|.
CASLDRALGRGEAFF
TGCGCCAGCCTAGACCGGGCCCTCGGACGGGGTGAAGCTTTCTTT
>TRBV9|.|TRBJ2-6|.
CASRKGSSGANVLTF
TGTGCCAGCAGAAAAGGGAGCTCTGGGGCCAACGTCCTGACTTTC
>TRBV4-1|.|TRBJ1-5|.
CASSQDEGGRQPQHF
TGCGCCAGCAGCCAAGATGAGGGGGGCCGGCAGCCCCAGCATTTT
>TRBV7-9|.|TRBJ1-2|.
CASPSEGANYGYTF
TGTGCCAGTCCCTCGGAGGGCGCTAACTATGGCTACACCTTC
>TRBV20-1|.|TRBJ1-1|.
CSARTGTEAFF
TGCAGTGCTAGGACCGGCACTGAAGCTTTCTTT
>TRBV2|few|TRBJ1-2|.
CASWRENYGYTF
TGTGCCAGCTGGCGGGAGAACTATGGCTACACCTTC
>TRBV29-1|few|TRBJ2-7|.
CSVEQGTSYEQYF
TGCAGCGTTGAGCAGGGCACTTCCTACGAGCAGTACTTC
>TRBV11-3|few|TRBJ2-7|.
CASSPGVQGLYEQYF
TGTGCCAGCAGCCCGGGAGTCCAAGGCCTCTACGAGCAGTACTTC
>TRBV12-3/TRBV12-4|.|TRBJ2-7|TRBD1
CASRTGSTYEQYF
TGTGCCAGCAGGACAGGGTCCACCTACGAGCAGTACTTC
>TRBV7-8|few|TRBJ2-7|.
CASSLAPRDLYTVQYF
TGTGCCAGCAGCTTAGCGCCGCGGGACCTCTATACGGTGCAGTACTTC
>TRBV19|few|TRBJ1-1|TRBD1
CASKTGGTEAFF
TGTGCCAGTAAAACAGGGGGCACTGAAGCTTTCTTT
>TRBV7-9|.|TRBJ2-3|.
CASSRHSTDTQYF
TGTGCCAGCAGCCGCCACAGCACAGATACGCAGTATTTT
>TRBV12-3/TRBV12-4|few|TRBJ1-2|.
CASSRLPPQGYTF
TGTGCCAGCAGTCGTCTGCCCCCCCAGGGCTACACCTTC
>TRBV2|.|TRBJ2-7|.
CASSNVNSAARGEQYF
TGTGCCAGCAGCAACGTCAACAGCGCCGCGAGGGGCGAGCAGTACTTC
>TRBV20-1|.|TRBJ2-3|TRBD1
CSVRTGAVTDTQYF
TGCAGTGTTAGGACAGGGGCGGTAACAGATACGCAGTATTTT
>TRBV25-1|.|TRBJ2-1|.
CASRPVEGLVYNEQFF
TGTGCCAGCAGACCAGTAGAGGGTCTAGTCTACAATGAGCAGTTCTTC
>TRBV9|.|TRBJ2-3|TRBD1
CASSEQGAHSTDTQYF
TGTGCCAGCAGCGAACAGGGGGCCCATAGCACAGATACGCAGTATTTT
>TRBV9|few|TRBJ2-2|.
CASSVYTGELFF
TGTGCCAGCAGCGTATACACCGGGGAGCTGTTTTTT
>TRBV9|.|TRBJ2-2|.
CASSVAPGQRITGELFF
TGTGCCAGCAGCGTAGCTCCCGGACAGAGAATCACCGGGGAGCTGTTTTTT
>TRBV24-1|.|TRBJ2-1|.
CATSEGAGNNEQFF
TGTGCCACCAGTGAGGGGGCGGGAAACAATGAGCAGTTCTTC
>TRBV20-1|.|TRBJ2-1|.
CSARATHEQFF
TGCAGTGCTAGAGCAACTCATGAGCAGTTCTTC
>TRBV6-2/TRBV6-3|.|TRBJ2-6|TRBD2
CASSRILAGGVPGANVLTF
TGTGCCAGCAGTCGCATTCTAGCGGGAGGGGTACCTGGGGCCAACGTCCTGACTTTC
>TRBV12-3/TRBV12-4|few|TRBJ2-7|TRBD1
CASRPGQGAFYEQYF
TGTGCCAGCAGACCTGGACAGGGGGCCTTCTACGAGCAGTACTTC
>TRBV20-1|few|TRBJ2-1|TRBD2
CSARDFGGAGGRLEQFF
TGCAGTGCTAGAGATTTTGGGGGGGCGGGAGGCCGACTTGAGCAGTTCTTC
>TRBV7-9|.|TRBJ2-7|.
CASSPSGLLTYEQYF
TGTGCCAGCAGCCCATCGGGACTCCTAACCTACGAGCAGTACTTC
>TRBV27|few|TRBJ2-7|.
CASSLSSGSYEQYF
TGTGCCAGCAGTTTATCGTCAGGTTCCTACGAGCAGTACTTC
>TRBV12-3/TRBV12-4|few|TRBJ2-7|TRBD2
CASRFTSGRAYEQYF
TGTGCCAGCAGGTTCACTAGCGGGAGGGCCTACGAGCAGTACTTC
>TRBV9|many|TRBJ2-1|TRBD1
CASSVDDRGYHSNEQFF
TGTGCCAGCAGCGTAGATGACAGGGGTTATCATAGCAATGAGCAGTTCTTC
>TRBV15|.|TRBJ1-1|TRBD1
CATSRATGVVTEAFF
TGTGCCACCAGCAGAGCGACAGGGGTGGTGACTGAAGCTTTCTTT
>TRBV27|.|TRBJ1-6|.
CASKTGSPSGNSPLHF
TGTGCCAGCAAAACAGGGTCCCCTTCGGGAAATTCACCCCTCCACTTT
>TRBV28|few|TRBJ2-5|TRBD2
CASTGPWVAGETQYF
TGTGCCAGCACGGGACCATGGGTAGCGGGAGAGACCCAGTACTTC